The clone carrying this TCR beta chain showed up many times. As yet, its antigen is unknown. The CDR3 has 13 amino acids. Trimming left V 6 bases short and J 6 bases short, with 15 bases between. CDR1 is MNHEY, CDR2 SMNVEV, per germline (reference sequence). This entry belongs to a study of T cells in Graves' hyperthyroidism and ophthalmopathy. Broader study findings: The blood repertoire included most of the expanded thyroid clonotypes above 0.001. Model predictions of ophthalmopathy came a median approximately 6 months before onset.

Fresh peripheral blood, about 9.3 ml, yielded the PBMCs. Amplification targeted TCR beta CDR3 regions from RNA transcripts. RT-PCR in the first round (using the HTBI primer set) targeted the TCR CDR3. TCRdb reprocessed the multiplex PCR reads with MiXCR, giving one entry per CDR3 protein. The data show 250,000 to 350,000 distinct CDR3 sequences, approximately 15% seen once. The chain carries TRBV27 and TRBJ2-7; a possible D gene is TRBD1 (6 bases). The sequence derives from a woman in her sixties or seventies with Graves' ophthalmopathy. Input material: blood. Here the CDR3 reads CASSPKDSTEQYF. The CDR3 DNA is TGTGCCAGCAGCCCGAAGGACAGCACCGAGCAGTACTTC.